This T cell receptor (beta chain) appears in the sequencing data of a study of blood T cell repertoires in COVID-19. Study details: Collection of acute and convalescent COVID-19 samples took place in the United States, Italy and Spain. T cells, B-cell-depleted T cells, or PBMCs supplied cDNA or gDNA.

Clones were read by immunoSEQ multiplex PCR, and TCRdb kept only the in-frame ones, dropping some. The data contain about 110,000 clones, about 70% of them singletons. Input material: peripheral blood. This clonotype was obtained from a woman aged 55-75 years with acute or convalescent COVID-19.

CDR3 in amino acids: CATATGTSGYNEQFF. DNA for the CDR3: TGTGCCACCGCCACCGGGACTAGCGGTTACAATGAGCAGTTCTTC. The chain uses TRBV24-1 and TRBJ2-1, with 11 bases that match TRBD2. Germline CDR1 KGHDR, CDR2 SFDVKD. This CDR3 region has 15 residues. Unmatched junction bases numbered 7, after V lost 9 bases and J lost 4 bases.